This note documents a single T cell receptor (beta chain) sequence. In germline, CDR1 is SGHTA, CDR2 FQGNSA. Trimming at V came to 5 bases and at J to 9 bases, leaving 9 bases not matched to a gene. The CDR3 consists of 15 residues. Participants came from roughly 24 US areas, aged about 18 to 89 years. The recovered donors of Cohort 3 showed two negative PCRs, clearance, or symptom resolution. The entry originates in a study of blood T cell repertoires in COVID-19. Here immunoSEQ multiplex PCR was the method, and the copy in TCRdb shows in-frame clones only, minus some. The data contain more than 100,000 clones, 80% to 85% of them singletons.

The rearrangement joins TRBV7-2 to TRBJ2-1; 11 nucleotides match TRBD2. This TCR was recovered from a woman aged 30 to 39 who had recovered from COVID-19. The sample was PBMCs or T cells enriched from blood (not recorded which). CDR3 nucleotide sequence: TGTGCCAGCAGCGCAATAGCGGGAGGGCCGGGTGAGCAGTTCTTC. Protein: CASSAIAGGPGEQFF.